The rows below give T cell receptor beta chains drawn from one sample of a study of blood T cell repertoires in COVID-19. Measured with immunoSEQ multiplex PCR; TCRdb has only the in-frame clones, and not every one. The sample has a few hundred thousand clones, about 79% seen once. The sample taken for sequencing was peripheral blood. The receptors stem from a woman aged 40 to 55 who had recovered from COVID-19. Each CDR3 is given with its conserved first and last residue. A D gene is named only where the DNA matches it firmly. Clone size appears in some rows only: once, few, many, or a class for an expanded clone.

D,V,J,size,CDR3,DNA
TRBD1,TRBV30,TRBJ1-2,-,CAWFDRGSNYGYTF,TGTGCCTGGTTTGACAGGGGCTCTAACTATGGCTACACCTTC
-,TRBV18,TRBJ2-3,-,CASSSTSDGTDTQYF,TGTGCCAGCTCATCGACTTCAGACGGTACAGATACGCAGTATTTT
-,TRBV19,TRBJ1-5,-,CASSTHTGQPQHF,TGTGCCAGTAGTACCCACACGGGACAGCCCCAGCATTTT
TRBD1,TRBV7-8,TRBJ1-1,-,CASSPYRGYTEAFF,TGTGCCAGCAGCCCCTACAGGGGGTATACTGAAGCTTTCTTT
-,TRBV10-1,TRBJ1-1,-,CASSVRVDTEAFF,TGCGCCAGCAGTGTAAGAGTGGACACTGAAGCTTTCTTT
-,TRBV11-3,TRBJ2-3,-,CASSKSGQITDTQYF,TGTGCCAGCAGCAAATCCGGACAGATCACAGATACGCAGTATTTT
-,TRBV5-1,TRBJ2-5,-,CASSLGGVYQETQYF,TGCGCCAGCAGCTTGGGCGGAGTATACCAAGAGACCCAGTACTTC
-,TRBV2,TRBJ2-3,-,CASSVGSSADTQYF,TGTGCCAGCAGTGTTGGTAGTTCCGCAGATACGCAGTATTTT
-,TRBV5-1,TRBJ2-1,-,CASSLALGHYNEQFF,TGCGCCAGCAGCTTGGCTTTGGGGCACTACAATGAGCAGTTCTTC
TRBD1,TRBV2,TRBJ2-3,-,CASTGQGTDTQYF,TGTGCCAGCACTGGACAGGGCACAGATACGCAGTATTTT
TRBD2,TRBV4-2,TRBJ2-1,-,CASSQELLRQRGVPYNEQFF,TGTGCCAGCAGCCAAGAACTCTTGCGGCAGCGGGGGGTTCCCTACAATGAGCAGTTCTTC
TRBD2,TRBV18,TRBJ2-7,-,CASSPPAGGPYEQYF,TGTGCCAGCTCACCACCAGCGGGGGGGCCCTACGAGCAGTACTTC
TRBD2,TRBV18,TRBJ2-7,-,CASSLAGLSYEQYF,TGTGCCAGCTCACTAGCGGGACTCTCCTACGAGCAGTACTTC
-,TRBV7-3,TRBJ1-6,few,CASSETGRGSPLHF,TGTGCCAGCAGCGAAACAGGGAGGGGATCACCCCTCCACTTT
-,TRBV3-1/TRBV3-2,TRBJ1-4,-,CASSLRGSEKLFF,TGTGCCAGCAGCCTACGCGGCAGTGAAAAACTGTTTTTT
-,TRBV6-6,TRBJ1-1,-,CASSYQGAPEAFF,TGTGCCAGCAGTTACCAAGGAGCCCCTGAAGCTTTCTTT
-,TRBV9,TRBJ1-1,-,CASSAGLGSITEAFF,TGTGCCAGCAGCGCAGGGTTGGGGTCGATCACTGAAGCTTTCTTT
-,TRBV5-1,TRBJ1-6,-,CASSLSYNSPLHF,TGCGCCAGCAGCCTCTCCTATAATTCACCCCTCCACTTT
TRBD1,TRBV6-5,TRBJ1-5,-,CASSKTGLGNQPQHF,TGTGCCAGCAGTAAGACAGGGTTGGGGAATCAGCCCCAGCATTTT
-,TRBV6-5,TRBJ1-2,-,CASSYSALGWGYTF,TGTGCCAGCAGTTACTCTGCTCTCGGTTGGGGCTACACCTTC
TRBD2,TRBV2,TRBJ2-1,-,CASSPGTSGGVYLFF,TGTGCCAGCAGCCCCGGGACTAGCGGGGGGGTATATCTGTTCTTC
-,TRBV2,TRBJ2-5,-,CASSEALEGLAQYF,TGTGCCAGCAGTGAAGCTCTCGAGGGATTAGCCCAGTACTTC
-,TRBV5-1,TRBJ2-7,-,CASSLPLANYEQYF,TGCGCCAGCAGCTTGCCCCTGGCCAACTACGAGCAGTACTTC
TRBD1,TRBV29-1,TRBJ1-2,few,CSVRDRENYGYTF,TGCAGCGTGCGCGACAGGGAAAACTATGGCTACACCTTC
-,TRBV9,TRBJ1-3,few,CASSLTAGNTIYF,TGTGCCAGCAGCTTGACAGCAGGAAACACCATATATTTT
-,TRBV7-9,TRBJ1-1,-,CASSGGSFMNTEAFF,TGTGCCAGCAGCGGAGGCTCGTTTATGAACACTGAAGCTTTCTTT